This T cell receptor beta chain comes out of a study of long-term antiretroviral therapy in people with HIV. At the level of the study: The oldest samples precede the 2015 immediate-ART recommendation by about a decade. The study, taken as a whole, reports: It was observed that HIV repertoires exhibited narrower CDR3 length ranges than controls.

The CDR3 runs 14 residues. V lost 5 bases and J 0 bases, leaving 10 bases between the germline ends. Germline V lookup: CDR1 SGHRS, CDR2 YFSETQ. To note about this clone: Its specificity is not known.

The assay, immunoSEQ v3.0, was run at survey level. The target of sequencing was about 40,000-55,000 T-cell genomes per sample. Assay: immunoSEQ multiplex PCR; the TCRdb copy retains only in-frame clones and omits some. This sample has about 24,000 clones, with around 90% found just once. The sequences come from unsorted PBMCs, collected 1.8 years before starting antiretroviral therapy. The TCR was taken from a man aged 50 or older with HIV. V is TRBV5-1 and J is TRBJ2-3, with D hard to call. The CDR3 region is CASSTVPSTDTQYF. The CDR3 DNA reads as TGCGCCAGCAGTACGGTCCCTAGCACAGATACGCAGTATTTT.